This T cell receptor beta chain was observed in a study of T-cell reconstitution after alpha-beta-depleted transplantation in children. Points from the study as a whole: The study reportedly traced alpha-beta T cells about two months after transplant to several hundred expanded graft clones.

It was with unique molecular identifiers that the TCRbeta library was prepared. TCRdb re-analysed the PCR reads in MiXCR, keeping a single row per CDR3 protein. The sample has hundreds of thousands of distinct CDR3 sequences; 13% are singletons. Regarding this clonotype: Antigen unknown.

This CDR3 spans 14 amino acids. Trimming removed 4 bases from V and 5 bases from J; junction bases left unmatched: 4. From germline, CDR1 is SGHRS and CDR2 YFSETQ. The input for sequencing was PBMCs, taken before TCRalphabeta/CD19-depleted stem cell transplant. The sequence was collected from a girl aged 2 to 10 with congenital amegakaryocytic thrombocytopenia, due to receive a stem cell transplant. This chain joins TRBV5-1 and TRBJ2-1; TRBD2 agrees at 9 bases. CDR3 DNA sequence: TGCGCCAGCAGCCCCCGGACTAGCGACAATGAGCAGTTCTTC. Translating gives CASSPRTSDNEQFF.